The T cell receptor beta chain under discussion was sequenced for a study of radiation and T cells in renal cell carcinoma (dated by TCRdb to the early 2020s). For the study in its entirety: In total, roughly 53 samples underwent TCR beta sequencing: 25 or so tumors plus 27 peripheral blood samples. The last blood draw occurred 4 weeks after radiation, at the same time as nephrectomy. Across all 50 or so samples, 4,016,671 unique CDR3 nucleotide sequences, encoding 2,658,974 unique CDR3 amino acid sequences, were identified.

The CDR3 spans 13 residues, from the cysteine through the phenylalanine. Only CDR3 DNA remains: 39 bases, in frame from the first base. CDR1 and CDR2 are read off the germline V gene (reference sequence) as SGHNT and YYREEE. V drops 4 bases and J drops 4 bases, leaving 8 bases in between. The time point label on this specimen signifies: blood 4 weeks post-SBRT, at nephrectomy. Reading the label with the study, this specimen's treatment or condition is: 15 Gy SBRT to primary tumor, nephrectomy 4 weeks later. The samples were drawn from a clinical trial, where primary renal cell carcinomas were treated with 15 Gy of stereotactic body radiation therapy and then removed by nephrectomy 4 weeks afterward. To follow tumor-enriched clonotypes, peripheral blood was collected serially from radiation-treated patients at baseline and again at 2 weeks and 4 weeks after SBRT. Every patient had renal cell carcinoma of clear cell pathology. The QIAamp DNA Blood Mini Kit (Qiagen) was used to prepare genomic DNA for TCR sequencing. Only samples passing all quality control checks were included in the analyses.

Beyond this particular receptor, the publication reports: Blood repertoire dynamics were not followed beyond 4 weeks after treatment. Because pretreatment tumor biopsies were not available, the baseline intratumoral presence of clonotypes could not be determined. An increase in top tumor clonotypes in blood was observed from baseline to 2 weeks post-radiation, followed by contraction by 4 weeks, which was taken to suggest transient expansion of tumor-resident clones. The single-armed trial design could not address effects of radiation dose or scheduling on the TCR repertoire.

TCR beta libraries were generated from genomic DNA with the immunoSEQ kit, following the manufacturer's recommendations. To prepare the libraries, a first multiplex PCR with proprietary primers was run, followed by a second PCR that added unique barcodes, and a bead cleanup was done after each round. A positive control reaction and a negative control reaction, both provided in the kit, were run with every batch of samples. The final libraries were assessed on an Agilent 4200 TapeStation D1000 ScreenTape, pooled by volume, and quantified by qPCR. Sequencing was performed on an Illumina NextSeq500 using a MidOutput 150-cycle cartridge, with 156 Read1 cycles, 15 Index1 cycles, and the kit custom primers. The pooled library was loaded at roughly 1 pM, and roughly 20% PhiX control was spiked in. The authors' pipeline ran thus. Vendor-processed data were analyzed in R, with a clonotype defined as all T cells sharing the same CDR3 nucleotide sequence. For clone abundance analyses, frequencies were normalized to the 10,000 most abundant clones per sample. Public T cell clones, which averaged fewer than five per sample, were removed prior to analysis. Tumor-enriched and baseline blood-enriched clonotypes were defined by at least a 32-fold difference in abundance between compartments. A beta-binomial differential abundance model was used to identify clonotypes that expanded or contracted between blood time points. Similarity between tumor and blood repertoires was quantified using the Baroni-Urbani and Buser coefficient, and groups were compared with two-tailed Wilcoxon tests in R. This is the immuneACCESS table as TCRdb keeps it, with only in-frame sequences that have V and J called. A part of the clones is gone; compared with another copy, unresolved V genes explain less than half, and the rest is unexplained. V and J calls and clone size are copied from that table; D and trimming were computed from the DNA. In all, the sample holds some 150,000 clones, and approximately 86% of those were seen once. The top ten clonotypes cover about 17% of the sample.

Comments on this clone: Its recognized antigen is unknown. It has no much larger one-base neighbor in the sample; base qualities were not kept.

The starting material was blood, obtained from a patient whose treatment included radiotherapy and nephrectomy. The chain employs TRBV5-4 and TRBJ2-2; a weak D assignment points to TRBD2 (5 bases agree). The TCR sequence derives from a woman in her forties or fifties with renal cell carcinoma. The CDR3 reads CASSTEVTGELFF. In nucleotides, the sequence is TGTGCCAGCAGCACGGAGGTCACCGGGGAGCTGTTTTTT.